What follows is one TCR beta chain and its context. Its specificity is not known. Germline loops: CDR1 MGHRA, CDR2 YSYEKL. Trimming at V came to 1 base and at J to 0 bases, leaving 13 bases not matched to a gene. CDR3 length: 21 amino acids. The data were obtained in a study of shared clonotypes between healthy human individuals. Notes on the study in general: Sorted-subset sequencing was shown by rarefaction to be incomplete despite large depth.

The repertoire was sequenced with immunoSEQ multiplex PCR; TCRdb's copy has only in-frame clones and lacks some. The sample contains about 330,000 clones, roughly 84% of which appear only once. What CD8 memory combined were CD45RO+ cells and CCR7-negative CD45RA+ TemRA cells. The TCR was taken from a man between 18 and 29 years old in good health. The sample comprised memory CD8+ T cells sorted from blood. Subset indicated: CD45RO+ cells pooled with CCR7-negative TemRA cells. The gene calls are TRBV4-1 and TRBJ2-5; TRBD2 matches at 14 bases. CDR3: CASSQGASGLAGGPYQETQYF. In DNA form, the CDR3 reads TGCGCCAGCAGCCAAGGCGCCTCAGGACTAGCGGGGGGCCCGTACCAAGAGACCCAGTACTTC.